A selection of T cell receptor beta chains follows, all from one sample in a study of metastatic and nonmetastatic thyroid tumors. TCRdb re-analyzed the PCR reads through MiXCR. The repertoire holds about 24,000 clones, with about a quarter as singletons. The sequencing sample was made of blood. Receptor source: a male donor with papillary thyroid cancer or a benign thyroid nodule (not recorded which). Some clones in this sample may be carry-over from other donors' samples. Both conserved end residues are part of each CDR3. Each record gives: J gene, D gene, clone size, V gene, CDR3 length, CDR3 protein, CDR3 DNA. The D gene is left open where the match is weak. Size tells how often a clone was seen (once, few, many) or the class of an expanded clone, and some rows leave it out.

TRBJ2-7 TRBD2 many TRBV5-6 15 CASSFGLAGAYEQYF TGTGCCAGCAGCTTCGGACTAGCGGGAGCCTACGAGCAGTACTTC
TRBJ2-2 NA NA TRBV7-6 17 CASSLELASSGAGELFF TGTGCCAGCAGCTTAGAACTCGCCAGTTCGGGTGCCGGGGAGCTGTTTTTT
TRBJ2-3 NA medium-sized TRBV27 18 CASSLSRRLDSGADTQYF TGTGCCAGCAGTCTCTCCCGAAGACTAGATAGTGGTGCAGATACGCAGTATTTT
TRBJ1-4 NA many TRBV18 15 CASSLIQGGGEKLFF TGTGCCAGCTCACTCATCCAGGGAGGGGGTGAAAAACTGTTTTTT
TRBJ2-2 NA NA TRBV20-1 15 CSSRDGGGLTGELFF TGCAGTTCAAGAGATGGGGGTGGGTTGACCGGGGAGCTGTTTTTT
TRBJ2-2 NA many TRBV7-2 14 CASSLYWGTGELFF TGTGCCAGCAGCCTCTACTGGGGCACCGGGGAGCTGTTTTTT
TRBJ2-3 NA NA TRBV9 14 CASSVALHTDTQYF TGTGCCAGCAGCGTAGCTTTACACACAGATACGCAGTATTTT
TRBJ2-3 TRBD1 NA TRBV7-9 13 CASSLAPTGVLRF TGTGCCAGCAGCTTAGCTCCGACAGGGGTCCTCCGTTTT
TRBJ2-1 TRBD2 many TRBV4-3 15 CASSPAGGPYNEQFF TGCGCCAGCAGCCCAGCGGGAGGGCCCTACAATGAGCAGTTCTTC
TRBJ2-1 TRBD2 many TRBV28 12 CASRKSGEHQFF TGTGCCAGCAGAAAAAGCGGGGAACACCAGTTCTTC
TRBJ1-1 NA NA TRBV10-1 11 CASRGAAEAFF TGCGCCAGCAGAGGGGCCGCTGAAGCTTTCTTT
TRBJ2-5 TRBD1 NA TRBV7-3 12 CAISPPGGTQYF TGTGCCATCAGCCCCCCAGGGGGTACCCAGTACTTC
TRBJ2-6 TRBD2 NA TRBV4-2 19 CASSQIGLAGGVGANVLTF TGTGCCAGCAGCCAAATCGGACTAGCGGGAGGTGTTGGGGCCAACGTCCTGACTTTC
TRBJ1-1 NA many TRBV20-1 12 CRPYREDTEAFF TGCAGGCCGTACAGGGAGGACACTGAAGCTTTCTTT
TRBJ2-3 TRBD1 NA TRBV6-2/TRBV6-3 16 CASSRPTERGLGTQYF TGTGCCAGCAGCCGTCCTACGGAAAGGGGGCTAGGTACGCAGTATTTT
TRBJ2-6 NA many TRBV7-2 17 CASSLKVWGRGANVLTF TGTGCCAGCAGCTTAAAGGTTTGGGGTCGTGGGGCCAACGTCCTGACTTTC
TRBJ2-3 TRBD2 many TRBV20-1 18 CSATPTSGGGASTDTQYF TGCAGTGCAACCCCGACTAGCGGGGGGGGGGCTAGCACAGATACGCAGTATTTT
TRBJ2-2 TRBD2 many TRBV27 15 CASSLWGGNTGELFF TGTGCCAGCAGTTTATGGGGGGGGAACACCGGGGAGCTGTTTTTT
TRBJ1-6 NA many TRBV20-1 16 CSARDLGEVTNSPLHF TGCAGTGCTAGAGATTTAGGGGAGGTGACTAATTCACCCCTCCACTTT
TRBJ2-7 TRBD1 NA TRBV13 14 CASRRTGAPYEQYF TGTGCCAGCAGACGGACAGGGGCCCCCTACGAGCAGTACTTC
TRBJ1-2 NA many TRBV15 13 CATSRGAGHGYTF TGTGCCACCAGCAGAGGCGCCGGCCATGGCTACACCTTC
TRBJ1-5 TRBD1 many TRBV20-1 16 CSAIRGTAYSNQPQHF TGCAGTGCTATTCGAGGGACAGCTTATAGCAATCAGCCCCAGCATTTT
TRBJ2-7 TRBD2 many TRBV29-1 14 CSVPRGGRSYEQYF TGCAGCGTTCCACGGGGCGGGAGGAGCTACGAGCAGTACTTC
TRBJ1-6 NA many TRBV30 13 CACEGGRNSPLHF TGTGCCTGCGAGGGGGGGAGAAATTCACCCCTCCACTTT
TRBJ2-7 NA NA TRBV6-1 14 CASSVRRTAAEQYF TGTGCCAGCAGTGTACGTCGGACTGCGGCCGAGCAGTACTTC
TRBJ2-5 TRBD1 few TRBV10-3 15 CAISVRTGAQETQYF TGTGCCATCAGTGTGAGGACAGGGGCGCAAGAGACCCAGTACTTC
TRBJ2-2 TRBD2 many TRBV6-5 17 CASSYSGLAGNTGELFF TGTGCCAGCAGTTACTCAGGACTAGCGGGAAACACCGGGGAGCTGTTTTTT
TRBJ2-7 NA many TRBV18 16 CASSPERRANRREQYF TGTGCCAGCTCACCAGAGCGCAGGGCTAATCGGCGCGAGCAGTACTTC
TRBJ1-5 NA few TRBV10-3 15 CAISVMGPLNQPQHF TGTGCCATCAGTGTCATGGGACCCCTCAATCAGCCCCAGCATTTT
TRBJ2-7 NA few TRBV20-1 12 CSAPADLYEQYF TGCAGTGCTCCAGCGGACCTTTACGAGCAGTACTTC
TRBJ1-6 NA NA TRBV20-1 14 CSAQGSVIGSPLHF TGCAGTGCTCAGGGGTCCGTAATCGGATCACCCCTCCACTTT
TRBJ2-1 TRBD1 many TRBV20-1 15 CSATDRVREFGEQFF TGCAGCGCTACGGACAGGGTTCGGGAGTTCGGTGAGCAGTTCTTC
TRBJ2-7 TRBD1 medium-sized TRBV7-3 14 CASSLMGTGHEQYF TGTGCCAGCAGCTTAATGGGGACAGGGCACGAGCAGTACTTC
TRBJ2-7 TRBD1 medium-sized TRBV6-1 15 CASSPTGAGKYEQYF TGTGCCAGCAGTCCCACAGGGGCTGGAAAATACGAGCAGTACTTC
TRBJ2-1 NA NA TRBV24-1 13 CATGATSYNEQFF TGTGCCACGGGAGCAACCTCCTACAACGAGCAGTTCTTC
TRBJ2-7 TRBD1 many TRBV6-1 14 CASSAGTGTYEQYF TGTGCCAGCAGCGCCGGGACAGGTACCTACGAGCAGTACTTC
TRBJ1-2 TRBD1 many TRBV4-1 15 CASSQGSPTGHGYTF TGCGCCAGCAGCCAAGGAAGCCCGACAGGGCATGGCTACACCTTC
TRBJ1-5 NA few TRBV10-3 17 CAITPPDRGGSNQPQHF TGTGCCATCACCCCACCCGACCGGGGAGGGAGCAATCAGCCCCAGCATTTT
TRBJ1-2 TRBD1 many TRBV4-1 15 CASSHPAGGVYGYTF TGCGCCAGCAGCCATCCTGCAGGGGGGGTCTATGGCTACACCTTC
TRBJ2-7 TRBD2 few TRBV28 15 CASNPASGKNYEQYF TGTGCCAGCAATCCGGCTAGCGGAAAAAACTACGAGCAGTACTTC
TRBJ2-2 NA NA TRBV2 16 CASSEAAGTHTGELFF TGTGCCAGCAGTGAAGCGGCGGGAACGCACACCGGGGAGCTGTTTTTT
TRBJ1-2 NA many TRBV10-3 12 CAIMGGRDSYTF TGTGCCATCATGGGGGGTCGGGACAGCTACACCTTC
TRBJ2-2 NA NA TRBV10-3 17 CDISESALVRNTGELFF TGTGACATCAGTGAGTCTGCGCTGGTCCGGAACACCGGGGAGCTGTTTTTT
TRBJ2-1 NA many TRBV15 13 CATSREGSLEQFF TGTGCCACCAGCAGAGAAGGTTCCCTTGAGCAGTTCTTC
TRBJ1-5 NA many TRBV6-1 14 CASTRAYSNQPQHF TGTGCCAGCACCCGGGCCTATAGCAATCAGCCCCAGCATTTT
TRBJ2-7 NA few TRBV7-2 12 CASSHDSYEQYF TGTGCCAGCAGCCACGACAGCTACGAGCAGTACTTC
TRBJ2-2 TRBD2 once TRBV30 15 CAWGILAGNTGELFF TGTGCCTGGGGAATTCTAGCGGGGAACACCGGGGAGCTGTTTTTT
TRBJ2-7 NA few TRBV28 15 CASSAPAGSSYGQYF TGTGCCAGCAGTGCTCCTGCGGGGAGCTCCTACGGGCAGTACTTC
TRBJ2-2 TRBD2 many TRBV15 20 CATSSPPSSGRAKYTGELFF TGTGCCACCAGCAGTCCCCCAAGTAGCGGGAGGGCCAAGTACACCGGGGAGCTGTTTTTT
TRBJ1-2 TRBD1 NA TRBV9 14 CSSSQQGQTYGYTF TGTTCCAGCAGCCAACAGGGACAGACCTATGGCTACACCTTC
TRBJ2-7 TRBD2 many TRBV11-2 16 CASSPQSGKVSYEQYF TGTGCCAGCAGCCCTCAGAGCGGGAAGGTTTCCTACGAGCAGTACTTC
TRBJ2-7 NA medium-sized TRBV6-1 17 CASSRLLGANLLYEQYF TGTGCCAGCAGTCGACTCTTGGGGGCGAACCTTCTTTACGAGCAGTACTTC
TRBJ1-3 NA many TRBV30 14 CASQVRGAGNTIYF TGTGCCTCCCAGGTCCGGGGGGCAGGAAACACCATATATTTT